A single sample is the source of the 5 T cell receptor beta chains below, sequenced in a study of control samples from healthy donors and cancer patients. Assay used: immunoSEQ multiplex PCR; TCRdb lists only in-frame clones, some missing. Found here are approximately 94,000 clones, 86% of them singletons; the top ten hold 0.95% to 1.5%. The sample comprised blood. The receptors here all came from a woman in her 50s in good health.

This chain joins TRBV4-2 and TRBJ2-7; 7 bases are shared with TRBD2. CDR3 size: 18 residues. Germline trimming cut 0 bases from V and 2 bases from J; bases unmatched to any gene: 13. Germline assignment: CDR1 LGHNA and CDR2 YNFKEQ. CDR3 coding DNA: TGTGCCAGCAGCCAAGATCATAGTGGAGCGGGAAAACCCTACGAGCAGTACTTC. This encodes CASSQDHSGAGKPYEQYF.

This chain connects TRBV4-2 to TRBJ2-5, with 7 bases that match TRBD1. The CDR3 covers 15 residues. Germline trimming cut 4 bases from V and 1 base from J; bases unmatched to any gene: 6. From germline, CDR1 is LGHNA and CDR2 YNFKEQ. CDR3 loop: CASSLFTGAQETQYF. CDR3 in DNA: TGTGCCAGCAGCCTATTTACAGGGGCCCAAGAGACCCAGTACTTC.

V and J are TRBV19 and TRBJ1-6; 7 nucleotides line up with TRBD1. Germline V gene sequence: CDR1 LNHDA, CDR2 SQIVND (reference sequence). This CDR3 region has 16 residues. The V and J ends lost 4 bases and 5 bases, in that order; junction bases with no gene match: 8. As DNA, the CDR3 is TGTGCCAGTAGTACAACCCGACAGGGACATAATTCACCCCTCCACTTT. It encodes CASSTTRQGHNSPLHF.

This chain joins TRBV7-2 and TRBJ2-3; 9 bases map to TRBD1. J lost 6 bases, V lost 6 bases, and 10 bases had no gene match. The length of the CDR3 is 15 residues. Germline-derived CDR1 and CDR2 are SGHTA and FQGNSA. CDR3 amino acids: CASRLGQGTADTQYF. DNA for the CDR3: TGTGCCAGCAGACTTGGACAGGGGACTGCGGATACGCAGTATTTT.

The V gene is TRBV23-1, the J gene TRBJ2-2; D gene ambiguous. TRBV23-1 is filed as an ORF, its function uncertain. Trimming removed 3 bases at V and 3 bases at J, with 20 bases between. This CDR3 comprises 18 residues. The CDR3 loop is CASSHRKSGVPYTGELFF. Written as DNA, the CDR3 is TGCGCCAGCAGTCATCGGAAAAGTGGGGTTCCATACACCGGGGAGCTGTTTTTT.